This TCR beta chain was obtained from a study of CD8+ T cells in alopecia areata. Study-wide results and limits: Many expanded lesional clones remained in scalp and blood on tofacitinib. Just one nonresponder means the tie between baseline CD8+ expansion and response stays uncertain.

It was cDNA, reverse transcribed from extracted RNA, that served as the sequencing template. The data were produced by immunoSEQ multiplex PCR, yet TCRdb's version contains in-frame clones alone and is incomplete. The table lists 250,000 to 300,000 clones, nearly 60% of them singletons. The treatment here: oral pan-JAK inhibitor, 5-10 mg twice daily. A note on this clone: Its specificity is not known.

Trimming removed 0 bases from V and 2 bases from J, with 11 bases in between. Germline V CDR1 and CDR2: SGDLS, YYNGEE. The CDR3 has 15 amino acids. The TCR comes from a human donor with alopecia areata. This specimen consisted of CD4+ T cells sorted from blood, obtained at week 24, from a patient treated with tofacitinib. V usage is TRBV9 and J usage is TRBJ2-5; D not certain. CDR3 sequence: CASSVVRQEQETQYF. The CDR3 DNA reads as TGTGCCAGCAGCGTAGTACGCCAGGAACAAGAGACCCAGTACTTC. Full variable domain (rest looked up from reference TRBV9 and TRBJ2-5): DSGVTQTPKHLITATGQRVTLRCSPRSGDLSVYWYQQSLDQGLQFLIQYYNGEERAKGNILERFSAQQFPDLHSELNLSSLELGDSALYFCASSVVRQEQETQYFGPGTRLLVL.